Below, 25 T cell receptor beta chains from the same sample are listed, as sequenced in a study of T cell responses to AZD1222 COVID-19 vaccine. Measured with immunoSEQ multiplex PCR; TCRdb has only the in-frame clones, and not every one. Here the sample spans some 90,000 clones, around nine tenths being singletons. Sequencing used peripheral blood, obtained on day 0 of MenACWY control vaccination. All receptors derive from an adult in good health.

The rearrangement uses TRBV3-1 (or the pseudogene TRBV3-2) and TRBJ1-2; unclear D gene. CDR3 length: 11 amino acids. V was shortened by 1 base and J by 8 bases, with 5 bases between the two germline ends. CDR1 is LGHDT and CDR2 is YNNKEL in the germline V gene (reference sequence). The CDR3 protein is CASSQGGGYTF. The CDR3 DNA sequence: TGTGCCAGCAGCCAAGGGGGAGGCTACACCTTC.

CDR3 sequence: CASSLMAPRGGSTVSSYNEQFF. The CDR3 DNA reads as TGTGCCAGCAGCCTTATGGCCCCCAGGGGGGGTAGCACGGTGAGCTCCTACAATGAGCAGTTCTTC. The rearrangement joins TRBV27 to TRBJ2-1; TRBD1 or TRBD2 may be the D gene (7 bases each). CDR1 is MNHEY and CDR2 is SMNVEV in the germline V gene (reference sequence). The V and J ends lost 6 bases and 0 bases respectively, with 33 bases between them. This CDR3 is 22 amino acids long.

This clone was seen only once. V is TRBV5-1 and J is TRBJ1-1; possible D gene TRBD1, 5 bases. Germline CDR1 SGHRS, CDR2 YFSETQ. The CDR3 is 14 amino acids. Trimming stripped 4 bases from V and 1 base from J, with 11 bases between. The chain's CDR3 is CASSINTGNTEAFF. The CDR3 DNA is TGCGCCAGCAGCATAAACACAGGGAACACTGAAGCTTTCTTT.

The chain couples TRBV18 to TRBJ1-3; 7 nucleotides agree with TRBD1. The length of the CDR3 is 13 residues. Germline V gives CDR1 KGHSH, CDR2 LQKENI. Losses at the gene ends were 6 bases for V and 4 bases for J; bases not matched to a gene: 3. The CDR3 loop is CASSLGQGNTIYF. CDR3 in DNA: TGTGCCAGCTCGCTGGGACAGGGAAACACCATATATTTT.

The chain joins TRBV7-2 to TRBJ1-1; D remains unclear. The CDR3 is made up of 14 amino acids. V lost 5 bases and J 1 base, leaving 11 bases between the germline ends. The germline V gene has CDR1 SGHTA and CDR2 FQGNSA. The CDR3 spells CASSLTPQNTEAFF. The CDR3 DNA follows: TGTGCCAGCAGCCTAACCCCCCAGAACACTGAAGCTTTCTTT.

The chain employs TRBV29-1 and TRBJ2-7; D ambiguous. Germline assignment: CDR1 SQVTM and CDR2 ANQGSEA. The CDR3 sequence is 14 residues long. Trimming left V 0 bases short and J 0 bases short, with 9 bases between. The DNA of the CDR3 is TGCAGCGTTGAAGAACCCGACAACTCCTACGAGCAGTACTTC. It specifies CSVEEPDNSYEQYF.

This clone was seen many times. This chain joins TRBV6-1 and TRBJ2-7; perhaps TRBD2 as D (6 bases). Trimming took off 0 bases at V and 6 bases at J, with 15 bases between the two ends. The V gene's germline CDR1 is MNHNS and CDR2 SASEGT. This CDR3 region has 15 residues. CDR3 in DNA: TGTGCCAGCAGTGAAGCCCCCGCGGAGGGCTCCGAGCAGTACTTC. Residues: CASSEAPAEGSEQYF.

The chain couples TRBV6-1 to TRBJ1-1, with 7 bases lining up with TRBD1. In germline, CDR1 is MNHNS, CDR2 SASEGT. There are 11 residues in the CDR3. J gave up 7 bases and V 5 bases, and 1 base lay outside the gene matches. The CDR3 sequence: CASSWDSEAFF. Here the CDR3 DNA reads TGTGCCAGCAGTTGGGACAGTGAAGCTTTCTTT.

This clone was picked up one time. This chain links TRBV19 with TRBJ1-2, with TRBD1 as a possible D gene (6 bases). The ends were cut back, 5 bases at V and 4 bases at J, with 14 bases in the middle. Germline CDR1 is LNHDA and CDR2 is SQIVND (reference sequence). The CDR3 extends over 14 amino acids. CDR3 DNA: TGTGCCAGTAGTCACCGACAGGAATTCTATGGCTACACCTTC. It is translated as CASSHRQEFYGYTF.

For the CDR3, the DNA is TGTGCCAGTAGTAAGACAGATTTCCCCATAGCCAAAAACATTCAGTACTTC. It is translated as CASSKTDFPIAKNIQYF. The chain combines TRBV19 with TRBJ2-4, with D maybe TRBD1 (5 bases). Trimming shortened V by 4 bases and J by 0 bases, and 16 bases separated the two germline ends. Per germline, CDR1 LNHDA and CDR2 SQIVND (reference sequence). The CDR3 has 17 residues.

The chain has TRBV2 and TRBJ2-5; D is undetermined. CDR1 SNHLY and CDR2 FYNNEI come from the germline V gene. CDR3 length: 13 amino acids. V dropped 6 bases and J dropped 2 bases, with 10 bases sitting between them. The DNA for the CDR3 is TGTGCCAGCAGACAAACATTACAAGAGACCCAGTACTTC. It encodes CASRQTLQETQYF.

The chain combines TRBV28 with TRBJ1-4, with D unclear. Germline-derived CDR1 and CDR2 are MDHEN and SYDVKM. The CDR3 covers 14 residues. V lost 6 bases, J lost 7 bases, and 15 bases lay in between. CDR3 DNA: TGTGCCAGCAGCCCGCGCGCGCCGGTTGAAAAACTGTTTTTT. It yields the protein CASSPRAPVEKLFF.

The CDR3 coding sequence is TGTGCCAGTAGTACCCCGGGACTGCCAAACACCGGGGAGCTGTTTTTT. This codes for CASSTPGLPNTGELFF. The chain combines TRBV19 with TRBJ2-2; TRBD2 is a possible D gene (6 bases). V lost 4 bases and J lost 2, with 14 bases in between. The CDR3 loop spans 16 amino acids. The germline CDR1 and CDR2 sequences are LNHDA and SQIVND (reference sequence).

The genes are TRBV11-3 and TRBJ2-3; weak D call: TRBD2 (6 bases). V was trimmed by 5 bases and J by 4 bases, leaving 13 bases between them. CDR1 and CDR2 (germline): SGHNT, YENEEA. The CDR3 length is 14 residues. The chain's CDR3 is CASSGDPGADTQYF. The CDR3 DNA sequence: TGTGCCAGCAGCGGAGACCCGGGAGCAGATACGCAGTATTTT.

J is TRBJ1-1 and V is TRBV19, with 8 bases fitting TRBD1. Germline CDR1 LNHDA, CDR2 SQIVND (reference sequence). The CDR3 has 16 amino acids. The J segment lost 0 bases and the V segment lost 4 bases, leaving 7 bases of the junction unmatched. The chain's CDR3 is CASSTTGGPLNTEAFF. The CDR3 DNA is TGTGCCAGTAGTACAACAGGGGGACCACTGAACACTGAAGCTTTCTTT.

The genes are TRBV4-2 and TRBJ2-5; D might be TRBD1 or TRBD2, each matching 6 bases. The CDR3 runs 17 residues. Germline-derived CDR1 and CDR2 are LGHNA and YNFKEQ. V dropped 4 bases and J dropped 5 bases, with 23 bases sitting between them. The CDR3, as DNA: TGTGCCAGCAGCCCTCACCCCCGGGTGGGGGGCTCTGAGACCCAGTACTTC. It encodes CASSPHPRVGGSETQYF.

The CDR3 DNA follows: TGTGCCTCAGCCCCGGGACAGATGAACACTGAAGCTTTCTTT. The encoded protein is CASAPGQMNTEAFF. The chain recombines TRBV19 with TRBJ1-1, with TRBD1 matching over 7 bases. The CDR3 has 14 amino acids. Trimming took 11 bases from V and 0 from J; bases not matched to a gene: 9. Germline CDR1 LNHDA, CDR2 SQIVND (reference sequence).

CDR3 region: CASSLTGFVQGANEQFF. The CDR3 coding sequence is TGTGCCAGCAGCTTAACGGGGTTTGTGCAGGGGGCGAATGAGCAGTTCTTC. The rearrangement links TRBV7-9 to TRBJ2-1; TRBD1 matches at 8 bases. V dropped 2 bases and J dropped 7; count of bases not matched to a gene: 13. Germline loops: CDR1 SEHNR, CDR2 FQNEAQ (reference sequence). CDR3 length: 17 amino acids.

The CDR3 nucleotides read TGTGCCAGCAGCTTTTCGCGGGGAGCGAACACTGAAGCTTTCTTT. This gives the protein CASSFSRGANTEAFF. This chain connects TRBV5-6 to TRBJ1-1; the D is unclear. The V gene's germline CDR1 is SGHDT and CDR2 YYEEEE. The V end lost 2 bases, the J end lost 1 base, and 12 bases lay between the germline ends. The CDR3 covers 15 residues.

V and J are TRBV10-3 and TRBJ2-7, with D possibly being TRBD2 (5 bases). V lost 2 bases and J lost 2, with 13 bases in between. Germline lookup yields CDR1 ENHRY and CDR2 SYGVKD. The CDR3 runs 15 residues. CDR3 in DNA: TGTGCCATCAGTGAGGGCCGTTACGGGGCCTACGAGCAGTACTTC. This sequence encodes CAISEGRYGAYEQYF.

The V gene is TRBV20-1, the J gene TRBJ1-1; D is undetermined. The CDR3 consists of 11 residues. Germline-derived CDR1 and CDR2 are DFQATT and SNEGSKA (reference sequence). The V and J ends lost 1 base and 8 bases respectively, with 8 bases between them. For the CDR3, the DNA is TGCAGTGCTAGAGGCGTGGGGGAAGCTTTCTTT. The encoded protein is CSARGVGEAFF.

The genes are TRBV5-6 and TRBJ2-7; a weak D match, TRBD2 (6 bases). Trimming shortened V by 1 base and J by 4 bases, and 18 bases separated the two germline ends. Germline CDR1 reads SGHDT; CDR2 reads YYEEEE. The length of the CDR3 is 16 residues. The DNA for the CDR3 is TGTGCCAGCAGCTTGTTGGCGGGGACTTTAATTTACGAGCAGTACTTC. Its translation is CASSLLAGTLIYEQYF.

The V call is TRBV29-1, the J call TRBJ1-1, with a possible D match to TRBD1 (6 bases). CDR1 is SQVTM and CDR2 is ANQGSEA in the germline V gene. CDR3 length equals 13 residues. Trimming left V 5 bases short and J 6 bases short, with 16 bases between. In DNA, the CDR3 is TGCAGCGTTCGCGGGGACACCCACGCTGAAGCTTTCTTT. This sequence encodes CSVRGDTHAEAFF.

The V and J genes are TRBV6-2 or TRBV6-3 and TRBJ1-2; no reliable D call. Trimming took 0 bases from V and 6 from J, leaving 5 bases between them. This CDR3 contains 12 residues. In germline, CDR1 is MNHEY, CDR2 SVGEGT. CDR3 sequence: CASSYSSHGYTF. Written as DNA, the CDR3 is TGTGCCAGCAGTTACTCGAGTCATGGCTACACCTTC.

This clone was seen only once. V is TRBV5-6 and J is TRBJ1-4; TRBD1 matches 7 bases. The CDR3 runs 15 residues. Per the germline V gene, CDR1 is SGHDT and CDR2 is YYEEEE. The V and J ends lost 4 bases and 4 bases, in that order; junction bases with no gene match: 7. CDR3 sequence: CASSAGDSYNEKLFF. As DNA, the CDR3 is TGTGCCAGCAGCGCAGGGGACAGCTATAATGAAAAACTGTTTTTT. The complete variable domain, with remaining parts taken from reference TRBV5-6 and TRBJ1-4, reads DAGVTQSPTHLIKTRGQQVTLRCSPKSGHDTVSWYQQALGQGPQFIFQYYEEEERQRGNFPDRFSGHQFPNYSSELNVNALLLGDSALYLCASSAGDSYNEKLFFGSGTQLSVL.